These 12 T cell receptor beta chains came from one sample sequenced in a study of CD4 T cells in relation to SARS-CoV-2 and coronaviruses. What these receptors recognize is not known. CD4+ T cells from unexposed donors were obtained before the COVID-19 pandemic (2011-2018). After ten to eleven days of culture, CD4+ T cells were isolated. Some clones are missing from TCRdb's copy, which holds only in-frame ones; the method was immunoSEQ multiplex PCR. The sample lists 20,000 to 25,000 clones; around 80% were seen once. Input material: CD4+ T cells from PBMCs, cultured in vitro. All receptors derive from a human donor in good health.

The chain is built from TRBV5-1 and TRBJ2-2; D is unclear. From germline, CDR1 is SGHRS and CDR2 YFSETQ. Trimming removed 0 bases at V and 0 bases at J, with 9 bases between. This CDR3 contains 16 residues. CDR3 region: CASSLVLQANTGELFF. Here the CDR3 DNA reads TGCGCCAGCAGCTTGGTTTTACAAGCGAACACCGGGGAGCTGTTTTTT.

CDR3 sequence: CASSRQIYQSSGNTIYF. CDR3 sequence (DNA): TGTGCCAGCAGCCGACAGATCTACCAGTCTTCTGGAAACACCATATATTTT. V and J are TRBV3-1 (or the pseudogene TRBV3-2) and TRBJ1-3, with D maybe TRBD1 (5 bases). With 4 bases removed from V and 1 base from J, the gap between germline ends came to 17 bases. Germline CDR1 reads LGHDT; CDR2 reads YNNKEL (reference sequence). The CDR3 consists of 17 residues.

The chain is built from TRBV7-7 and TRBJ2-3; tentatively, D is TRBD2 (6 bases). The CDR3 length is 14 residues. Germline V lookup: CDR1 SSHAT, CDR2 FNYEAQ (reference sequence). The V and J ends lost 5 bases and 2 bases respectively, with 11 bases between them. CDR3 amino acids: CASSPLADTDTQYF. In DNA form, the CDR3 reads TGTGCCAGCAGCCCACTAGCAGACACAGATACGCAGTATTTT.

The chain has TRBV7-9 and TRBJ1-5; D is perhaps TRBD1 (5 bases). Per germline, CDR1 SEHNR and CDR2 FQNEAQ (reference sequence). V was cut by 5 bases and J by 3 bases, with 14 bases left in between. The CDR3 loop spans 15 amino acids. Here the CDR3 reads CASSLIGGDNQPQHF. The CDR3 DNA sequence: TGTGCCAGCAGCCTTATTGGGGGGGACAATCAGCCCCAGCATTTT.

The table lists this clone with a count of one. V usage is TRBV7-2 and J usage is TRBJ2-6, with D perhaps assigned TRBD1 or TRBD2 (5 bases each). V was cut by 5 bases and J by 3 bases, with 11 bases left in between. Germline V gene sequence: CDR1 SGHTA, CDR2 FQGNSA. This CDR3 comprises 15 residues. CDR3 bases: TGTGCCAGCAGCCCCGGGACGGGTGGGGCCAACGTCCTGACTTTC. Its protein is CASSPGTGGANVLTF.

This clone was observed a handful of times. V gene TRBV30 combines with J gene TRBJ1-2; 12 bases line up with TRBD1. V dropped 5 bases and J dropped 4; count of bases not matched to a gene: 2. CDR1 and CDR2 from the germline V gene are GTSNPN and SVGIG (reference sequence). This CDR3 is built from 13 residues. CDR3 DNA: TGTGCCTGGGAGGGACAGGGGGCCTATGGCTACACCTTC. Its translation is CAWEGQGAYGYTF. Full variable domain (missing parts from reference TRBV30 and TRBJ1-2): SQTIHQWPATLVQPVGSPLSLECTVEGTSNPNLYWYRQAAGRGLQLLFYSVGIGQISSEVPQNLSASRPQDRQFILSSKKLLLSDSGFYLCAWEGQGAYGYTFGSGTRLTVV.

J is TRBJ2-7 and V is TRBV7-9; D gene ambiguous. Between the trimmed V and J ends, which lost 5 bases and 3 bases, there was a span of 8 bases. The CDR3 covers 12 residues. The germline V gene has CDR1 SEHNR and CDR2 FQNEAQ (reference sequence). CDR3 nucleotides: TGTGCCAGCAGCCAGGAGTTCTACGAGCAGTACTTC. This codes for CASSQEFYEQYF.

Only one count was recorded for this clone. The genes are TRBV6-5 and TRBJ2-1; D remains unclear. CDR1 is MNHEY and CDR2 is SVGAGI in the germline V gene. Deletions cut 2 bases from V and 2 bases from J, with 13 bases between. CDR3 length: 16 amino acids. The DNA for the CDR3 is TGTGCCAGCAGTTACGGGTCGGCAGCCCCCTACAATGAGCAGTTCTTC. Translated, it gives CASSYGSAAPYNEQFF.

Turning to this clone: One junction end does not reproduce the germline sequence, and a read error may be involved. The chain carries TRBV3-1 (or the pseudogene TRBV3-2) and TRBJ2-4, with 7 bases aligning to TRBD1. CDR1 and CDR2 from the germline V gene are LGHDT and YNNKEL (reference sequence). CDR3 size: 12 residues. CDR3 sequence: CASSQAGQHWNF. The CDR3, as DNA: TGTGCCAGCAGCCAAGCGGGACAGCATTGGAACTTC.

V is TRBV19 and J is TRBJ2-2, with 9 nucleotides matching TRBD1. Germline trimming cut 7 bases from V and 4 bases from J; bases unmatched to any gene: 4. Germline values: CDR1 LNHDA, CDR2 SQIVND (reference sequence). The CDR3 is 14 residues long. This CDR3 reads CASTGTGRTGELFF. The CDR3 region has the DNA TGTGCCAGTACCGGGACAGGGCGCACCGGGGAGCTGTTTTTT.

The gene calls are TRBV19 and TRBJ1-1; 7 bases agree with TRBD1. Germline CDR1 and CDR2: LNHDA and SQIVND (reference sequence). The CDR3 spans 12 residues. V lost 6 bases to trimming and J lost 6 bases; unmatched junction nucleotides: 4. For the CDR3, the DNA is TGTGCCAGTAGCCCCGACAGGGCTGAAGCTTTCTTT. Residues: CASSPDRAEAFF.

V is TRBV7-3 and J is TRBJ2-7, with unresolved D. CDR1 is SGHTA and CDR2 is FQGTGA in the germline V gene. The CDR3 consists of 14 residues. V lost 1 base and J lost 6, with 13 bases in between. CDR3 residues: CASSLNGIPGEQYF. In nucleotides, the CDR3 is TGTGCCAGCAGCTTAAACGGAATCCCCGGCGAGCAGTACTTC.